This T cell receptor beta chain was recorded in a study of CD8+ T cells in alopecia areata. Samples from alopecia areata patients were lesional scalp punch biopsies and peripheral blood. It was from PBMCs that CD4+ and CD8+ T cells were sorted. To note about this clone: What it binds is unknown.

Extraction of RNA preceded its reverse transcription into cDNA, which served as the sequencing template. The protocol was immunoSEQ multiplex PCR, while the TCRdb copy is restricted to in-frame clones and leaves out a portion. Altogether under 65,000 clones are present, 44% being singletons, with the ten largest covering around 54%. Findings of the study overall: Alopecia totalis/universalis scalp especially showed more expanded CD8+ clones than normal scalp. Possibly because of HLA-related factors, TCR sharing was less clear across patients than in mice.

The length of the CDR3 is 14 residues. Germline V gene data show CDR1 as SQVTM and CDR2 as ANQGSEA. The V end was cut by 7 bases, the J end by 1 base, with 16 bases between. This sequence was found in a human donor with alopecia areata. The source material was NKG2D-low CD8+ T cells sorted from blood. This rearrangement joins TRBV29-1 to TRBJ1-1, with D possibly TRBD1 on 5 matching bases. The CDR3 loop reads CSAPFGGGNTEAFF. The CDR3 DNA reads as TGCAGCGCTCCGTTTGGGGGAGGGAACACTGAAGCTTTCTTT. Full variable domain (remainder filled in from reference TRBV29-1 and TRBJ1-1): SAVISQKPSRDICQRGTSLTIQCQVDSQVTMMFWYRQQPGQSLTLIATANQGSEATYESGFVIDKFPISRPNLTFSTLTVSNMSPEDSSIYLCSAPFGGGNTEAFFGQGTRLTVV.